These 5 T cell receptor beta chains originate from one sample sequenced in a study of blood T cell repertoires in COVID-19. Sequenced by immunoSEQ multiplex PCR; TCRdb stores in-frame clones only, minus some. The sample has 330,000 or so clones; approximately 89% are singletons. The sample comprised peripheral blood. Receptors were obtained from a woman aged 55-70 years with COVID-19, enrolled during active disease.

The V and J genes are TRBV9 and TRBJ1-2; no firm D call. Germline lookup yields CDR1 SGDLS and CDR2 YYNGEE. V was shortened by 5 bases and J by 6 bases, with 17 bases between the two germline ends. The CDR3 spans 14 residues. The chain's CDR3 is CASSPPTTFNGYTF. CDR3 coding DNA: TGTGCCAGCAGTCCCCCCACGACATTCAATGGCTACACCTTC.

The chain couples TRBV15 to TRBJ1-1; D not resolved. This CDR3 is built from 16 residues. Trimming cost V 0 bases and J 0 bases, with 11 bases left between them. CDR1 is LNHNV, CDR2 YYDKDF, per germline (reference sequence). As DNA, the CDR3 is TGTGCCACCAGCAGAGATCGCGCGGTAATGAACACTGAAGCTTTCTTT. This gives the protein CATSRDRAVMNTEAFF.

This clone was seen more than once but under ten times. The rearrangement joins TRBV7-7 to TRBJ2-2, with TRBD1 matching over 9 bases. The CDR3 totals 15 residues. Germline lookup yields CDR1 SSHAT and CDR2 FNYEAQ (reference sequence). V shed 3 bases and J 2 bases; nucleotides not matched to a gene: 1. CDR3 sequence reads: CASSLTGGNTGELFF. CDR3 in DNA: TGTGCCAGCAGCTTGACAGGGGGAAACACCGGGGAGCTGTTTTTT.

Concerning this clone itself: This same CDR3 is encoded by further DNA sequences in the sample. The rearrangement links TRBV6-6 to TRBJ1-4; D remains unclear. Trimming took off 0 bases at V and 7 bases at J, with 9 bases between the two ends. CDR3 length: 14 residues. Germline CDR1 MNHNY, CDR2 SVGAGI (reference sequence). As DNA, the CDR3 is TGTGCCAGCAGTTACTCGCGAGGTGGTGAAAAACTGTTTTTT. Translated, it gives CASSYSRGGEKLFF.

The chain couples TRBV6-6 to TRBJ1-2; TRBD1 matches 10 bases. V shed 5 bases and J 4 bases; nucleotides not matched to a gene: 7. The CDR3 runs to 15 residues. Germline CDR1 is MNHNY and CDR2 is SVGAGI (reference sequence). CDR3 DNA sequence: TGTGCCAGCAGTACCGGACAGGGGGGAAGCTATGGCTACACCTTC. Translation: CASSTGQGGSYGYTF.